This T cell receptor (beta chain) originates from a study of spatial heterogeneity in lung cancer. Study summary: Averaged across combinations, each unique TCR and UMI pairing appeared more than ten times in raw reads, which were uncorrected.

The sample holds many counts of this clonotype. The CDR3 consists of 18 residues. Trimming removed 5 bases from V and 4 bases from J, with 26 bases in between. Germline V gene lookup returns CDR1 SGHAT and CDR2 FQNNGV. The time point denotes: blood at routine non-recurrence follow-up after resection. MiXCR, applied by TCRdb to the 5' RACE reads, yields one record per CDR3 protein. In the table there are under 20,000 distinct CDR3 sequences, 9.2% of which are singletons. The chain recombines TRBV11-2 with TRBJ1-2, with D unclear. The receptor's source is a male donor with early-stage non-small cell lung cancer. This specimen was PBMCs, taken at follow-up. Written as DNA, the CDR3 is TGTGCCAGCAGCCTCTTTCGGGGTTCCGAACAACGCGCCTATGGCTACACCTTC. It translates to CASSLFRGSEQRAYGYTF.